Listed below are T cell receptor beta chains from one sample, sequenced in a study of technical replicates of blood from a handful of donors. Data came from immunoSEQ multiplex PCR; TCRdb stores just in-frame clones and leaves some out. The sample contains 85,000 to 100,000 clones, around 95% of which appear only once. Material for sequencing was T cells isolated from PBMCs. The receptors originated from a human donor in good health. Both conserved end residues are part of each CDR3. The D gene is left open where the match is weak. Expanded clones get a size class; other rows say once, few or many, or leave the size out.

TGTGCCAGCTCAGGTATTAGCGGGAGGCTATCCTACGAGCAGTACTTC	CASSGISGRLSYEQYF	TRBJ2-7	-	TRBD2	TRBV18
TGCGCCAGCAGTCAATCGCCGGGACAGGGGGCGAATGGCTACACCTTC	CASSQSPGQGANGYTF	TRBJ1-2	-	TRBD1	TRBV23-1
TGTGCCAGCAGTCCTTTGGGCCTAGCCAAAAACATTCAGTACTTC	CASSPLGLAKNIQYF	TRBJ2-4	-	-	TRBV28
TGCGCCAGCAGCTTGGAGGGACACTTGGCCGAGCAGTACTTC	CASSLEGHLAEQYF	TRBJ2-7	-	-	TRBV5-1
TGTGCCAGTAGTAACAGGGGTGCTTTCTCTGGGGCCAACGTCCTGACTTTC	CASSNRGAFSGANVLTF	TRBJ2-6	-	TRBD1	TRBV19
TGCGCCAGCAGCCAAGAATGGACGGGGGGTGGTTCAGGGCAGTACTTC	CASSQEWTGGGSGQYF	TRBJ2-7	-	TRBD2	TRBV4-1
TGTGCCAGCAGCCCGACAGGGGAGGAGCTGTTTTTT	CASSPTGEELFF	TRBJ2-2	-	TRBD1	TRBV7-6
TGTGCCAGCAGTATGACAGGGGCGGCCTACGAGCAGTACTTC	CASSMTGAAYEQYF	TRBJ2-7	-	TRBD1	TRBV9
TGTGCCAGCAGTTACTCAGCAGGGGGGTACTATGGCTACACCTTC	CASSYSAGGYYGYTF	TRBJ1-2	-	TRBD1	TRBV6-5
TGCGCCAGCAGCTCTTCTGCCACCGGGACAGAGGTGTTCTTC	CASSSSATGTEVFF	TRBJ2-1	-	TRBD1	TRBV5-1
TGTGCCACCAGCAGAGATAGATCGTATGGCTACACCTTC	CATSRDRSYGYTF	TRBJ1-2	few	-	TRBV15
TGCGCCAGCAGCTATGAGATACAGGTCGGTTCCGGGGAGCTGTTTTTT	CASSYEIQVGSGELFF	TRBJ2-2	-	-	TRBV5-1
TGTGCCAGCTCCGCTCTAAAATTCGATACGCAGTATTTT	CASSALKFDTQYF	TRBJ2-3	once	-	TRBV6-4
TGTGCCAGCAGTTTGGGGAGGGGGACAGGGCAGTTCTTC	CASSLGRGTGQFF	TRBJ2-1	-	-	TRBV28
TGTGCCTCCGAAAGCGGGGGAGCCGGGGGGACCCAGTACTTC	CASESGGAGGTQYF	TRBJ2-5	-	TRBD2	TRBV6-5
TGTGCCAGCAGCCCAGGACTAGCGGGGACCTACGAGCAGTACTTC	CASSPGLAGTYEQYF	TRBJ2-7	-	TRBD2	TRBV16
TGTGCCAGCACCCCCTCCGGGGGGGCCTTTAGCACCGGGGAGCTGTTTTTT	CASTPSGGAFSTGELFF	TRBJ2-2	-	TRBD2	TRBV28
TGTGCCAGTAGTATAAGGGGCGGCGATGAGCAGTTCTTC	CASSIRGGDEQFF	TRBJ2-1	-	-	TRBV19
TGTGCCAGCAGCGAGGGGGTTGCTAATGAAAAACTGTTTTTT	CASSEGVANEKLFF	TRBJ1-4	-	-	TRBV11-3
TGTGCCAGCAGTCTTGAGGGTTTCTCTGGAAACACCATATATTTT	CASSLEGFSGNTIYF	TRBJ1-3	-	-	TRBV27
TGTGCCAGCAGCCCACGGAACGGGGAAAAACTGTTTTTT	CASSPRNGEKLFF	TRBJ1-4	-	-	TRBV9